The 27 T cell receptor beta chains reported below all come from one sample, sequenced in a study of OX40 agonist ivuxolimab in advanced cancers. TCRdb keeps only in-frame clones here, not all; method: immunoSEQ multiplex PCR. The data show 15,000 to 20,000 clones, approximately 90% seen once. The input for sequencing was CD4+ or CD8+ T cells sorted from blood, taken in a trial of the OX40 agonist ivuxolimab. The receptor set was obtained from an adult with an advanced solid tumor such as melanoma, head and neck, liver or kidney cancer.

The chain recombines TRBV7-6 with TRBJ2-7, with TRBD2 as a possible D gene (7 bases). The CDR3 has 13 amino acids. Germline V gene lookup returns CDR1 SGHVS and CDR2 FNYEAQ. V lost 5 bases and J lost 7, with 15 bases in between. The CDR3 region is CASSPRGAGEQYF. CDR3 bases: TGTGCCAGCAGCCCCCGGGGGGCGGGGGAGCAGTACTTC.

The chain carries TRBV27 and TRBJ1-5; weak D call: TRBD1 (5 bases). CDR1 and CDR2 from the germline V gene are MNHEY and SMNVEV (reference sequence). The CDR3 has 15 amino acids. With 6 bases removed from V and 1 base from J, the gap between germline ends came to 13 bases. CDR3 sequence: CASRGQGGSNQPQHF. DNA of the CDR3: TGTGCCAGCAGGGGCCAGGGTGGGAGCAATCAGCCCCAGCATTTT.

The rearrangement joins TRBV5-1 to TRBJ2-7; D is possibly TRBD2 (5 bases). This CDR3 has 16 amino acids. Germline CDR1 is SGHRS and CDR2 is YFSETQ. The germline V and J ends were trimmed by 0 bases and 2 bases, with 15 bases remaining between them. CDR3 loop: CASSLVGLAGPYEQYF. The CDR3 bases are TGCGCCAGCAGCTTGGTAGGACTCGCCGGCCCCTACGAGCAGTACTTC.

In regard to this clone: Different DNA sequences within this sample yield the same CDR3. The chain combines TRBV6-6 with TRBJ1-1; D gene ambiguous. Germline CDR1 MNHNY, CDR2 SVGAGI (reference sequence). This CDR3 spans 12 amino acids. V was pared by 2 bases and J by 5 bases, with 6 bases between. The DNA for the CDR3 is TGTGCCAGCAGTTACGGAGGTACTGAAGCTTTCTTT. Protein product: CASSYGGTEAFF.

This sequence joins TRBV19 and TRBJ1-2, with D possibly matching TRBD1 (6 bases). Per the germline V gene, CDR1 is LNHDA and CDR2 is SQIVND (reference sequence). V gave up 5 bases and J gave up 4 bases, with 20 bases separating them. This CDR3 has 16 amino acids. CDR3 DNA: TGTGCCAGTAGTTTCCCGACAGGATATCAGGTCTATGGCTACACCTTC. It translates to CASSFPTGYQVYGYTF.

The chain employs TRBV19 and TRBJ2-3; D not resolved. CDR3 length: 14 residues. CDR1 and CDR2 from the germline V gene are LNHDA and SQIVND (reference sequence). Trimming pared 3 bases from V and 6 bases from J, leaving 13 bases between. CDR3: CASSMPSLADTQYF. The CDR3 coding sequence is TGTGCCAGTAGTATGCCCTCTTTGGCGGATACGCAGTATTTT. The complete variable domain, with remaining parts taken from reference TRBV19 and TRBJ2-3, reads DGGITQSPKYLFRKEGQNVTLSCEQNLNHDAMYWYRQDPGQGLRLIYYSQIVNDFQKGDIAEGYSVSREKKESFPLTVTSAQKNPTAFYLCASSMPSLADTQYFGPGTRLTVL.

The gene calls are TRBV27 and TRBJ2-3; D call uncertain. Germline loops: CDR1 MNHEY, CDR2 SMNVEV (reference sequence). The CDR3 sequence is 16 residues long. V lost 10 bases and J 0 bases, leaving 20 bases between the germline ends. Written as DNA, the CDR3 is TGTGCCACCAAAACACTTATCCCAACCAGCACAGATACGCAGTATTTT. Its protein is CATKTLIPTSTDTQYF.

The table lists this clone with a few counts. V gene TRBV5-8 combines with J gene TRBJ2-7; the match to TRBD2 covers 7 bases. The CDR3 is 13 residues long. With 4 bases clipped from V and 3 bases from J, the junction kept 4 bases outside the gene matches. Germline CDR1 reads SGHTS; CDR2 reads YDEGEE. The CDR3 loop is CASSLGLLYEQYF. CDR3 DNA: TGTGCCAGCAGCCTGGGACTACTCTACGAGCAGTACTTC.

This clone was counted a single time. Germline and junction disagree at one end, which may indicate a read error. V is TRBV13 and J is TRBJ2-1, with 8 nucleotides matching TRBD2. CDR1 is PRHDT, CDR2 FYEKMQ, per germline (reference sequence). The length of the CDR3 is 16 residues. The CDR3 reads CASSLGGGTRSNEQFF. Written as DNA, the CDR3 is TGTGCCAGCAGCCTAGGTGGGGGGACTAGGTCCAATGAGCAGTTCTTC.

This chain links TRBV28 with TRBJ2-1; 8 bases agree with TRBD2. Germline V gene sequence: CDR1 MDHEN, CDR2 SYDVKM. The CDR3 length is 15 residues. V lost 1 base, J lost 7 bases, and 6 bases stayed unmatched. The CDR3 spells CASSLLTSVLNEQFF. DNA of the CDR3: TGTGCCAGCAGTTTATTGACTAGCGTGTTAAATGAGCAGTTCTTC.

CDR3 coding DNA: TGCAGCGTTGCAAGGGGGCTAGATTCCAACTATGGCTACACCTTC. Encoded protein: CSVARGLDSNYGYTF. V and J are TRBV29-1 and TRBJ1-2; 7 nucleotides match TRBD1. Germline CDR1 is SQVTM and CDR2 is ANQGSEA. The CDR3 covers 15 residues. V gave up 4 bases and J gave up 2 bases; unmatched junction bases: 10.

This clone was recorded once. The chain recombines TRBV5-5 with TRBJ1-1, with 8 bases lining up with TRBD1. Germline V gene sequence: CDR1 SGHKS, CDR2 YYEKEE (reference sequence). V was clipped by 0 bases and J by 4 bases; unmatched bases: 5. The CDR3 is 15 residues long. CDR3 coding DNA: TGTGCCAGCAGCTTGGGGGCAGGGGGCGGCACTGAAGCTTTCTTT. Encoded protein: CASSLGAGGGTEAFF.

The V call is TRBV6-6, the J call TRBJ2-2, with 11 bases fitting TRBD1. The ends lost 5 bases at V and 3 bases at J; junction bases unmatched: 2. The CDR3 covers 15 residues. CDR1 MNHNY and CDR2 SVGAGI come from the germline V gene (reference sequence). CDR3 DNA: TGTGCCAGCAGTATGGACAGGGGGCACACCGGGGAGCTGTTTTTT. It translates to CASSMDRGHTGELFF.

The V call is TRBV11-2, the J call TRBJ1-2, with D possibly being TRBD1 (6 bases). The ends were cut back, 3 bases at V and 8 bases at J, with 19 bases in the middle. Germline CDR1 and CDR2: SGHAT and FQNNGV. This CDR3 is 15 amino acids long. The DNA for the CDR3 is TGTGCCAGCAGCTTCCAGGGGCCAGGATATGGCGGCTACACCTTC. It yields the protein CASSFQGPGYGGYTF.

The chain recombines TRBV6-5 with TRBJ2-1; tentative D call: TRBD2 (5 bases). The germline V gene encodes CDR1 MNHEY and CDR2 SVGAGI. V was clipped by 2 bases and J by 2 bases, with 7 bases between them. The CDR3 consists of 14 residues. CDR3 in DNA: TGTGCCAGCAGTTACCGAGGGCCCTACAATGAGCAGTTCTTC. As protein: CASSYRGPYNEQFF.

The count of this clone is one. J is TRBJ1-5 and V is TRBV27; D remains ambiguous. V dropped 3 bases and J dropped 0 bases, with 15 bases sitting between them. The CDR3 totals 17 residues. Germline loops: CDR1 MNHEY, CDR2 SMNVEV (reference sequence). The CDR3 loop is CASSFGGPAPSNQPQHF. The CDR3 nucleotides are TGTGCCAGCAGTTTTGGCGGTCCGGCACCTAGCAATCAGCCCCAGCATTTT.

This clone has only one observation. The chain has TRBV10-2 and TRBJ1-2; TRBD1 is a possible D gene (5 bases). The CDR3 is 15 amino acids. The V and J ends lost 4 bases and 7 bases respectively, with 19 bases between them. Germline CDR1 reads WSHSY; CDR2 reads SAAADI. This chain's CDR3 is CASSGPGWGLIGYTF. CDR3 nucleotides: TGCGCCAGCAGTGGCCCGGGGTGGGGCTTGATTGGCTACACCTTC.

This chain uses TRBV6-1 with TRBJ1-1; D unresolved. The V and J ends lost 3 bases and 3 bases respectively, with 14 bases between them. From germline, CDR1 is MNHNS and CDR2 SASEGT. CDR3 length: 15 residues. Written as DNA, the CDR3 is TGTGCCAGCAGTGATCCCCTCAATTATGACACTGAAGCTTTCTTT. This gives the protein CASSDPLNYDTEAFF.

The chain recombines TRBV7-6 with TRBJ2-7; D remains ambiguous. The V and J ends lost 5 bases and 2 bases respectively, with 16 bases between them. Germline V lookup: CDR1 SGHVS, CDR2 FNYEAQ. The CDR3 runs to 15 residues. Here the CDR3 DNA reads TGTGCCAGCAGCCCAAGCCCCGCAGGCACCTACGAGCAGTACTTC. Encoded protein: CASSPSPAGTYEQYF.

The rearrangement joins TRBV7-9 to TRBJ1-2; D unresolved. Germline assignment: CDR1 SEHNR and CDR2 FQNEAQ (reference sequence). V lost 2 bases and J lost 6, with 4 bases in between. The CDR3 consists of 11 residues. The CDR3 loop is CASSLSNGYTF. Here the CDR3 DNA reads TGTGCCAGCAGCTTATCGAATGGCTACACCTTC.

This chain joins TRBV7-9 and TRBJ1-2, with D possibly matching TRBD1 (6 bases). Trimming stripped 5 bases from V and 4 bases from J, with 17 bases between. This CDR3 comprises 15 residues. Germline-derived CDR1 and CDR2 are SEHNR and FQNEAQ (reference sequence). CDR3 DNA sequence: TGTGCCAGCAGCGGGGGCCCGACACACATCTATGGCTACACCTTC. It specifies CASSGGPTHIYGYTF.

V is TRBV27 and J is TRBJ2-2, with 8 bases fitting TRBD2. CDR1 MNHEY and CDR2 SMNVEV come from the germline V gene (reference sequence). CDR3 length equals 17 residues. V was pared by 5 bases and J by 0 bases, with 8 bases of the junction left unmatched. In DNA, the CDR3 is TGTGCCAGCAGTGAGAGGCGGGGGGCCACGAACACCGGGGAGCTGTTTTTT. Protein: CASSERRGATNTGELFF.

The chain employs TRBV28 and TRBJ2-5; TRBD2 matches at 10 bases. V shed 3 bases, J shed 4 bases, and the junction held 8 bases outside the gene matches. The CDR3 runs to 16 residues. Germline V gives CDR1 MDHEN, CDR2 SYDVKM. The CDR3 sequence is CASSLGLAGDRETQYF. The CDR3 nucleotides are TGTGCCAGCAGTTTGGGTCTAGCGGGAGATCGAGAGACCCAGTACTTC.

The sample holds a few counts of this clone. The gene calls are TRBV5-5 and TRBJ1-4; D not certain. CDR3 size: 14 residues. Germline V gene lookup returns CDR1 SGHKS and CDR2 YYEKEE (reference sequence). The ends were cut back, 9 bases at V and 0 bases at J, with 12 bases in the middle. For the CDR3, the DNA is TGTGCCACCCGGGCGGATGCAACTAATGAAAAACTGTTTTTT. Translating it yields CATRADATNEKLFF.

The CDR3 loop reads CASTPPRAGFSYEQYF. The CDR3 region has the DNA TGCGCCAGCACGCCGCCTCGGGCGGGGTTCTCCTACGAGCAGTACTTC. V usage is TRBV5-1 and J usage is TRBJ2-7; perhaps TRBD2 as D (6 bases). The CDR3 contains 16 residues. The germline gives CDR1 SGHRS, CDR2 YFSETQ. Trimming stripped 6 bases from V and 0 bases from J, with 19 bases between.

This clone has just one count. The rearrangement joins TRBV6-6 to TRBJ1-1; the match to TRBD1 covers 7 bases. The V gene's germline CDR1 is MNHNY and CDR2 SVGAGI (reference sequence). The CDR3 loop spans 16 amino acids. Trimming removed 2 bases from V and 0 bases from J; junction bases left unmatched: 6. The CDR3 reads CASSYGTALLNTEAFF. In DNA, the CDR3 is TGTGCCAGCAGTTACGGGACAGCTCTTTTGAACACTGAAGCTTTCTTT.

The V and J genes are TRBV4-1 and TRBJ2-1, with D perhaps assigned TRBD1 or TRBD2 (7 bases each). Germline values: CDR1 MGHRA, CDR2 YSYEKL. The CDR3 has 15 residues. V lost 0 bases and J lost 8, with 14 bases in between. In DNA, the CDR3 is TGCGCCAGCAGCCAAGAGACTAGCCAGGGGGATGAGCAGTTCTTC. Residues: CASSQETSQGDEQFF.